This T cell receptor beta chain is drawn from a study of shared clonotypes between healthy human individuals. Study background: The people who gave samples were two women and a few men aged 18 to 49. The study, taken as a whole, reports: The naive CD4 repertoires of four donors were compared, and about 5% of clonotypes were shared.

CDR1 is SGHRS and CDR2 is YFSETQ in the germline V gene. The length of the CDR3 is 15 residues. Trimming left V 5 bases short and J 0 bases short, with 15 bases between. Note on this clone: Its antigen is as yet unknown.

Sequenced by immunoSEQ multiplex PCR; TCRdb stores in-frame clones only, minus some. Among roughly 2.6 million clones listed, more than 80% were seen once. The specimen was naive CD4+ T cells sorted from blood. Subset specified: CD45RA+ positively selected. The gene calls are TRBV5-1 and TRBJ2-7; D is perhaps TRBD1 (6 bases). This clonotype originated in a young man in good health. In DNA, the CDR3 is TGCGCCAGCAGTTTCGGGACACCTAGCTCCTACGAGCAGTACTTC. Translated, it gives CASSFGTPSSYEQYF.